These 18 T cell receptor beta chains originate from one sample sequenced in a study of post-analysis software for immune sequencing data. Study-level points and caveats: Roughly five TRBV segments occurring more often in patients than controls included TRBV5-6, TRBV5-1 and TRBV20-1.

Prepared libraries of TCR beta cDNA carried unique molecular identifiers. From the PCR reads, TCRdb called clonotypes with MiXCR, one entry per CDR3 protein. The sample holds 170,000 or so distinct CDR3 sequences, approximately 30% seen once. Which antigens these TCRs recognize remains unknown. Specimen: blood. The receptors were sampled from a girl aged 10-17 years with multiple sclerosis.

This chain joins TRBV28 and TRBJ2-3, with D possibly being TRBD1 (6 bases). V lost 8 bases and J 8 bases, leaving 20 bases between the germline ends. Germline CDR1 and CDR2: MDHEN and SYDVKM. The CDR3 runs 14 residues. The CDR3 nucleotides read TGTGCCAGCTCCAAGGGGGTCAGGGTGGGTACGCAGTATTTT. It codes for CASSKGVRVGTQYF.

This clonotype has only a few counts. V is TRBV12-3 or TRBV12-4 and J is TRBJ2-3; 7 nucleotides match TRBD1. The CDR3 totals 11 residues. The V gene end was trimmed by 5 bases and the J gene end by 8 bases; junction bases not matched to a gene: 1. The CDR3 coding sequence is TGTGCCAGCAGTGAGGGGGCTACGCAGTATTTT. This sequence encodes CASSEGATQYF.

This clonotype occurred a few times. The chain combines TRBV5-1 with TRBJ1-4; D not resolved. Trimming shortened V by 1 base and J by 3 bases, and 7 bases separated the two germline ends. CDR1 and CDR2 (germline): SGHRS, YFSETQ. The CDR3 is 14 residues long. The CDR3: CASSLNGANEKLFF. The CDR3 nucleotides are TGCGCCAGCAGCTTGAACGGAGCTAATGAAAAACTGTTTTTT.

The CDR3 is CSALTTSGRGEKGFGEQFF. For the CDR3, the DNA is TGCAGTGCGCTTACTACTAGCGGGAGGGGGGAGAAGGGGTTCGGAGAGCAGTTCTTC. The J gene is TRBJ2-1, the V gene TRBV20-1; 13 bases match TRBD2. With 6 bases clipped from V and 10 bases from J, the junction kept 24 bases outside the gene matches. Germline V gene lookup returns CDR1 DFQATT and CDR2 SNEGSKA (reference sequence). The CDR3 is 19 residues long.

The chain joins TRBV29-1 to TRBJ2-2; D is ambiguous. Germline CDR1 is SQVTM and CDR2 is ANQGSEA. The CDR3 has 14 amino acids. V shed 0 bases and J shed 5 bases, with 10 bases lying between them. For the CDR3, the DNA is TGCAGCGTTGAAGATCAGGCATTGACCGGGGAGCTGTTTTTT. It codes for CSVEDQALTGELFF.

The table lists this clonotype with a few counts. The chain combines TRBV28 with TRBJ1-5; 9 bases agree with TRBD1. The V gene's germline CDR1 is MDHEN and CDR2 SYDVKM. The CDR3 length is 18 residues. The V segment lost 6 bases and the J segment 3 bases; nucleotides outside the gene matches: 15. The CDR3 sequence is CASSLRGTGLRFNQPQHF. In DNA form, the CDR3 reads TGTGCCAGCAGCCTGCGCGGGACAGGGTTACGGTTCAATCAGCCCCAGCATTTT. The variable domain in full, completed from reference TRBV28 and TRBJ1-5, reads DVKVTQSSRYLVKRTGEKVFLECVQDMDHENMFWYRQDPGLGLRLIYFSYDVKMKEKGDIPEGYSVSREKKERFSLILESASTNQTSMYLCASSLRGTGLRFNQPQHFGDGTRLSIL.

This clonotype has at least ten counts. The J gene is TRBJ2-7, the V gene TRBV7-2; D unresolved. V dropped 5 bases and J dropped 2 bases, with 13 bases sitting between them. Germline V CDR1 and CDR2: SGHTA, FQGNSA. The CDR3 extends over 14 amino acids. CDR3 DNA: TGTGCCAGCAGCCAAGGCCCAGGTGCCTACGAGCAGTACTTC. Translated, it gives CASSQGPGAYEQYF.

This clonotype has only a few counts. The chain is built from TRBV10-3 and TRBJ1-6; D gene ambiguous. CDR3 length: 15 residues. Germline values: CDR1 ENHRY, CDR2 SYGVKD. V gave up 2 bases and J gave up 4 bases, with 9 bases separating them. CDR3 region: CAISERPLYNSPLHF. DNA for the CDR3: TGTGCCATCAGTGAGAGACCCCTTTATAATTCACCCCTCCACTTT.

This clonotype occurred many times. V usage is TRBV5-1 and J usage is TRBJ2-6, with no clear D. This CDR3 has 15 residues. V was cut by 4 bases and J by 1 base, with 9 bases left in between. Germline V gene sequence: CDR1 SGHRS, CDR2 YFSETQ. In DNA form, the CDR3 reads TGCGCCAGCAGCCTGGACGGGTCTGGGGCCAACGTCCTGACTTTC. Translated: CASSLDGSGANVLTF. Complete variable domain (other parts from reference TRBV5-1 and TRBJ2-6): KAGVTQTPRYLIKTRGQQVTLSCSPISGHRSVSWYQQTPGQGLQFLFEYFSETQRNKGNFPGRFSGRQFSNSRSEMNVSTLELGDSALYLCASSLDGSGANVLTFGAGSRLTVL.

The rearrangement uses TRBV9 and TRBJ2-4; D call uncertain. The end of the DNA aligns better with TRBJ2-7, so the J call may be wrong. This CDR3 spans 14 amino acids. In germline, CDR1 is SGDLS, CDR2 YYNGEE. CDR3: CASSVLTDTYEQYF. The CDR3, as DNA: TGTGCCAGCAGCGTCCTGACGGATACCTACGAGCAGTACTTC.

The chain links TRBV6-1 to TRBJ1-6; 9 bases are a match to TRBD1. CDR1 is MNHNS and CDR2 is SASEGT in the germline V gene. After removal of 1 base from V and 7 bases from J, the junction contained 5 bases not matched to a gene. The CDR3 runs 16 residues. In DNA form, the CDR3 reads TGTGCCAGCAGTGAAGTGGCCGGGACAGGGAATTCACCCCTCCACTTT. Protein product: CASSEVAGTGNSPLHF.

This clonotype was observed many times. The chain is built from TRBV6-6 and TRBJ2-1; TRBD2 is a possible D gene (6 bases). V dropped 5 bases and J dropped 1 base, with 9 bases sitting between them. CDR1 is MNHNY, CDR2 SVGAGI, per germline (reference sequence). The CDR3 consists of 14 residues. The CDR3 sequence is CASSLATSYNEQFF. The CDR3 region has the DNA TGTGCCAGCAGTCTAGCGACATCCTACAATGAGCAGTTCTTC.

This clonotype was detected only a few times. Its ends do not fully match the called genes, so a read error is possible. The CDR3 DNA reads TGTGCCAGCAGGGAAGACAGGGGCCAGGGCTACACCTTC. It specifies CASREDRGQGYTF. The rearrangement joins TRBV2 to TRBJ1-2, with TRBD1 matching over 8 bases. This CDR3 has 13 residues. Germline V gene lookup returns CDR1 SNHLY and CDR2 FYNNEI.

There are many counts of this clonotype. V is TRBV29-1 and J is TRBJ2-1, with D possibly called TRBD1 or TRBD2 (6 bases each). Trimming stripped 2 bases from V and 10 bases from J, with 21 bases between. This CDR3 region has 15 residues. Germline CDR1 and CDR2: SQVTM and ANQGSEA. The CDR3 coding sequence is TGCAGCGTTGAACCGGGACTTACTCCCGGGGGCGAGCAGTTCTTC. This codes for CSVEPGLTPGGEQFF.

As concerns this clonotype: This may arise from a read error, as a much more abundant clone is one base away. The CDR3 region has the DNA TGTGCCAGCAGGCCCCAGACAGGGGGAGGGACAGATACGCAGTATTTT. Protein: CASRPQTGGGTDTQYF. This chain links TRBV27 with TRBJ2-3; 9 bases agree with TRBD1. Germline V gene data show CDR1 as MNHEY and CDR2 as SMNVEV (reference sequence). The CDR3 covers 16 residues. With V trimmed by 6 bases and J by 3 bases, 10 bases remained unmatched.

The chain combines TRBV20-1 with TRBJ2-1; D gene uncertain. The germline V gene has CDR1 DFQATT and CDR2 SNEGSKA (reference sequence). This CDR3 spans 11 amino acids. Trimming left V 5 bases short and J 9 bases short, with 11 bases between. CDR3 DNA: TGCAGTGCTGTTTCATCGGCTGAGCAGTTCTTC. Translated: CSAVSSAEQFF.

To note about this clonotype: Sequence at one end of the junction differs from germline and may be a read error. The genes are TRBV5-1 and TRBJ2-1; the match to TRBD1 covers 9 bases. This CDR3 is built from 16 residues. Germline loops: CDR1 SGHRS, CDR2 YFSETQ. CDR3 sequence (DNA): TGCGCCAGCAGCTTGGCCCGGGACAGGGTAGACAATGAGCAGGTCTTC. It yields the protein CASSLARDRVDNEQVF.

This clonotype was observed many times. V is TRBV6-1 and J is TRBJ2-5; D is possibly TRBD2 (6 bases). CDR1 and CDR2 from the germline V gene are MNHNS and SASEGT. The CDR3 sequence is 16 residues long. V was cut by 1 base and J by 5 bases, with 17 bases left in between. The CDR3: CASSEVGGGPTETQYF. The CDR3 bases are TGTGCCAGCAGTGAAGTGGGGGGAGGCCCGACGGAGACCCAGTACTTC.